This T cell receptor (beta chain) was sequenced for a study of PD-1 blockade in classical Hodgkin lymphoma. Each patient relapsed following autologous stem cell transplantation, and prior brentuximab vedotin exposure differed. CDR1 and CDR2 (germline): MDHEN, SYDVKM. The CDR3 is 15 residues long. The V and J ends lost 3 bases and 8 bases respectively, with 16 bases between them. TCRdb's copy holds only in-frame clones and misses some; the assay was immunoSEQ multiplex PCR. The table has 80,000 to 100,000 clones, 92% seen once. Sequenced material: peripheral blood mononuclear cells (PBMCs), taken at baseline. This receptor was identified in a human donor with classical Hodgkin lymphoma. V usage is TRBV28 and J usage is TRBJ1-4; tentative D call: TRBD1 (5 bases). The CDR3 region has the DNA TGTGCCAGCAGTTTGGGGGTCGGTTTGCAGGAAAAACTGTTTTTT. Amino acids: CASSLGVGLQEKLFF.